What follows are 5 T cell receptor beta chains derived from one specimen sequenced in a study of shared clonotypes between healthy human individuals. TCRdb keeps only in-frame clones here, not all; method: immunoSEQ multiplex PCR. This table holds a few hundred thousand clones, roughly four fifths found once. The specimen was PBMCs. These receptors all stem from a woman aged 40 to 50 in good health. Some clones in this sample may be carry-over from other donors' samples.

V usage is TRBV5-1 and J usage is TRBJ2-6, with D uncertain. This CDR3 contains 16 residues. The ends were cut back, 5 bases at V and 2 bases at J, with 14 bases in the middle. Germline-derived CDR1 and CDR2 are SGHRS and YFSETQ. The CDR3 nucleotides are TGCGCCAGCAGGTCGGCAGTAATAGCTGGGGCCAACGTCCTGACTTTC. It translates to CASRSAVIAGANVLTF.

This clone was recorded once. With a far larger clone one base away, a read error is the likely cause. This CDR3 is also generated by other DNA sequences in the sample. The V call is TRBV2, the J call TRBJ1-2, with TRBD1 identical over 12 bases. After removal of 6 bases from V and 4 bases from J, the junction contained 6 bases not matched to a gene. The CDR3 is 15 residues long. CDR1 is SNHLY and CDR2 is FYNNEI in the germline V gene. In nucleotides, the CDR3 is TGTGCCAGCAGACGGGACAGGGGGCTCATCTATGGCTACACCTTC. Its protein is CASRRDRGLIYGYTF.

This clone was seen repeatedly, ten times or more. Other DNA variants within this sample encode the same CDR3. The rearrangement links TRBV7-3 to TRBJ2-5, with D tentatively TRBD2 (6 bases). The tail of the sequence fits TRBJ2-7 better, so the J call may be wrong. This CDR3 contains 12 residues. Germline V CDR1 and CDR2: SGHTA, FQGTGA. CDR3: CASSLTGDEQYF. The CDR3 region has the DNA TGTGCCAGCAGCTTGACGGGGGACGAGCAGTACTTC.

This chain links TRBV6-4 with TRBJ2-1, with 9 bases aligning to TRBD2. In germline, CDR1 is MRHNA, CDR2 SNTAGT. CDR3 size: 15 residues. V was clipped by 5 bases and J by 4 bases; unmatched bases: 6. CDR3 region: CASSIAGATYNEQFF. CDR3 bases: TGTGCCAGCAGTATAGCGGGAGCAACTTACAATGAGCAGTTCTTC.

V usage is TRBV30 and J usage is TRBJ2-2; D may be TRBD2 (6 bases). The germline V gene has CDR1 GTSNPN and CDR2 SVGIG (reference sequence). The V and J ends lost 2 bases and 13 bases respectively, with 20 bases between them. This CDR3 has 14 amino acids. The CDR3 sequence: CAWSFPRTISRLFF. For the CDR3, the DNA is TGTGCCTGGAGTTTCCCCCGGACTATCTCGAGGCTGTTTTTT. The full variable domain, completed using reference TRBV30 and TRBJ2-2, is SQTIHQWPATLVQPVGSPLSLECTVEGTSNPNLYWYRQAAGRGLQLLFYSVGIGQISSEVPQNLSASRPQDRQFILSSKKLLLSDSGFYLCAWSFPRTISRLFFGEGSRLTVL.